A single sample gave rise to the 11 T cell receptor beta chains below, sequenced in a study of response to subunit inactivated influenza vaccine. TCRdb re-derived calls from the RT-PCR reads in MiXCR, one entry per CDR3 protein. The sample contains 650,000 to 800,000 distinct CDR3 sequences, approximately 14% of which appear only once. This material consisted of PBMCs from blood, taken less than 15 days before vaccination. These receptors all stem from a man aged 45-60 years who received an inactivated influenza vaccine.

This clonotype was seen a handful of times. J is TRBJ2-7 and V is TRBV10-3, with 10 bases matching TRBD2. J lost 7 bases, V lost 0 bases, and 6 bases had no gene match. In germline, CDR1 is ENHRY, CDR2 SYGVKD. The CDR3 sequence is 15 residues long. CDR3 amino acids: CAISESSGRAGEQYF. In DNA form, the CDR3 reads TGTGCCATCAGTGAGTCCAGCGGGAGGGCCGGGGAGCAGTACTTC.

This sequence joins TRBV3-1 and TRBJ2-2; 13 bases line up with TRBD2. The CDR3 consists of 20 residues. Germline V gene lookup returns CDR1 LGHDT and CDR2 YNNKEL (reference sequence). With V trimmed by 2 bases and J by 3 bases, 12 bases remained unmatched. The CDR3 DNA reads TGTGCCAGCAGCCAACTTCGTAAACTAGCGGGAGGGCCCGACACCGGGGAGCTGTTTTTT. Amino acid sequence: CASSQLRKLAGGPDTGELFF.

This clonotype appeared many times. The chain uses TRBV7-9 and TRBJ2-7; the D call may be TRBD1 or TRBD2 (5 bases each). Germline CDR1 SEHNR, CDR2 FQNEAQ (reference sequence). CDR3 length equals 13 residues. Trimming stripped 5 bases from V and 2 bases from J, with 10 bases between. As DNA, the CDR3 is TGTGCCAGCAGCCCGAGGGGAACCTACGAGCAGTACTTC. It codes for CASSPRGTYEQYF.

The chain recombines TRBV12-3 or TRBV12-4 with TRBJ2-5; 8 bases fit TRBD2. The CDR3 length is 15 residues. After removal of 8 bases from V and 6 bases from J, the junction contained 14 bases not matched to a gene. CDR3 in DNA: TGTGCCAGCTCGACACCGGGGGGGTGGAAAAAGACCCAGTACTTC. Its protein is CASSTPGGWKKTQYF.

This clonotype was observed at least ten times. J is TRBJ1-1 and V is TRBV12-3 or TRBV12-4, with unresolved D. The CDR3 consists of 13 residues. V lost 3 bases, J lost 2 bases, and 7 bases lay in between. The CDR3 region has the DNA TGTGCCAGCAGTTTTTCCGAAAACACTGAAGCTTTCTTT. This codes for CASSFSENTEAFF.

With respect to this clonotype: The CDR3 does not end in the conserved phenylalanine or tryptophan, so this is likely a read error. The J gene is TRBJ2-7, the V gene TRBV7-2, with 7 bases identical to TRBD2. Germline CDR1 and CDR2: SGHTA and FQGNSA. The J segment lost 0 bases and the V segment lost 0 bases, leaving 2 bases of the junction unmatched. The CDR3 spans 15 residues. CDR3 nucleotide sequence: TGTGCCAGCAGCTTAGCGGGGGGGAGCTCCTACGAGCAGTACCTC. Translating gives CASSLAGGSSYEQYL.

This clonotype was seen repeatedly, ten times or more. The chain employs TRBV11-2 and TRBJ2-3; a possible D gene is TRBD2 (6 bases). Germline loops: CDR1 SGHAT, CDR2 FQNNGV. V was cut by 2 bases and J by 3 bases, with 12 bases left in between. The CDR3 is 15 residues long. CDR3 amino acids: CASSLRIGGTDTQYF. The DNA for the CDR3 is TGTGCCAGCAGCTTACGGATCGGGGGAACAGATACGCAGTATTTT.

This clonotype has more than one count but fewer than ten. This rearrangement joins TRBV5-1 to TRBJ1-3; 8 bases are a match to TRBD1. Germline trimming cut 4 bases from V and 1 base from J; bases unmatched to any gene: 7. Germline CDR1 reads SGHRS; CDR2 reads YFSETQ. The CDR3 is 16 residues long. The CDR3 region is CASSPDTGGSGNTIYF. The CDR3 DNA follows: TGCGCCAGCAGCCCTGACACAGGGGGTTCTGGAAACACCATATATTTT.

The chain couples TRBV28 to TRBJ1-2; possible D gene TRBD1, 5 bases. The germline V gene has CDR1 MDHEN and CDR2 SYDVKM. Trimming shortened V by 2 bases and J by 8 bases, and 6 bases separated the two germline ends. This CDR3 is 11 amino acids long. CDR3: CASSLGAGYTF. The DNA of the CDR3 is TGTGCCAGCAGTTTAGGGGCGGGCTACACCTTC.

This clonotype was observed a handful of times. The V call is TRBV4-3, the J call TRBJ2-1; 8 bases are shared with TRBD2. CDR3 size: 18 residues. J was trimmed by 0 bases and V by 4 bases; bases with no gene match: 11. Germline V gene sequence: CDR1 LGHNA, CDR2 YSLEER. DNA of the CDR3: TGCGCCAGCAGCCGACGGGGCGGGGCGGGAGGCTCCTACAATGAGCAGTTCTTC. Protein: CASSRRGGAGGSYNEQFF.

This chain uses TRBV5-8 with TRBJ1-6; 9 bases are a match to TRBD1. J lost 7 bases, V lost 4 bases, and 6 bases had no gene match. The CDR3 length is 15 residues. The V gene's germline CDR1 is SGHTS and CDR2 YDEGEE. CDR3 nucleotides: TGTGCCAGCAGCCGGACCGGGACAGGGAATTCACCCCTCCACTTT. It encodes CASSRTGTGNSPLHF.